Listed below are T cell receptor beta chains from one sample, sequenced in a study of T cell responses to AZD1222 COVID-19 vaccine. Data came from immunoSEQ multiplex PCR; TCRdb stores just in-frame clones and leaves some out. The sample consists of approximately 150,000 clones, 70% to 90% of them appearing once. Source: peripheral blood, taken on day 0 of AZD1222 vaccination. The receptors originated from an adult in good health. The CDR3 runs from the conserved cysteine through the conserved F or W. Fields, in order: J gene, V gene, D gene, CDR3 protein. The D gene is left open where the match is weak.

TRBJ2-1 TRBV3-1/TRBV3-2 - CASTPGSSYNEQFF
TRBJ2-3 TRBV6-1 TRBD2 CASSERGLFTDTQYF
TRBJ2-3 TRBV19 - CASSAGTSTDTQYF
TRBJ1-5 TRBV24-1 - CATSAAAVNQPQHF
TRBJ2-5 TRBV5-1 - CASSLGRGQETQYF
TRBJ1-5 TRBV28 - CASRLKRVQPQHF
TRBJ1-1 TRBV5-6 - CASSWGAAVNTEAFF
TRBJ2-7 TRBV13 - CASSLAGEAEQYF
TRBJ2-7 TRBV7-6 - CASSLGGGGYEQYF
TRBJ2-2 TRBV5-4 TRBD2 CASSLAGSPGELFF
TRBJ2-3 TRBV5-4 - CASSLHPDTQYF
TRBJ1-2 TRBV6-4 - CASSAQPTANYGYTF
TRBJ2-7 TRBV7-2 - CASSVSPNRISYEQYF
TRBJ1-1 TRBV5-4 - CASSPTRVNTEAFF
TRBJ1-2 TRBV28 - CASLRSDHGYTF
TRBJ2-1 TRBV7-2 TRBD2 CASSLAGSGSSYNEQFF
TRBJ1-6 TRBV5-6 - CASTSLRVNNSPLHF
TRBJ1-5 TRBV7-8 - CASSTERGPQHF
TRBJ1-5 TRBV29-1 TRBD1 CSAGTGVDQPQHF
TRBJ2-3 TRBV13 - CASSPPGDPYTDTQYF
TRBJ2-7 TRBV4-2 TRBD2 CASSQESGRGYEQYF
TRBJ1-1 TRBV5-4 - CASSLPATGMKNTEAFF
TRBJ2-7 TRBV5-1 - CASSVEGGEQYF
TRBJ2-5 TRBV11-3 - CASSPGPLETQYF
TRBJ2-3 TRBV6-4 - CASSASGTDTQYF
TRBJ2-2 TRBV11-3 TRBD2 CASRTSGRAGTGELFF
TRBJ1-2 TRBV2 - CASTPGVPNYGYTF
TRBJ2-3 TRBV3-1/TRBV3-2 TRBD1 CASSQDPGGRDTQYF
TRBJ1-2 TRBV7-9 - CASSASGTYGYTF
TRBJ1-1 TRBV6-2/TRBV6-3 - CASSYRADTEAFF
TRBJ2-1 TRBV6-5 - CASAATNNEQFF
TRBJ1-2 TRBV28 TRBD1 CASCTGQGFHGYTF
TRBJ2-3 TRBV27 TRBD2 CASSLLWSGRRTDTQYF
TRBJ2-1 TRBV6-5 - CASSYPSGRDANEQFF
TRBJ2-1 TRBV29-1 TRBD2 CSVKLAGVDPEQFF
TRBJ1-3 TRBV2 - CASSLEGGTGNTIYF
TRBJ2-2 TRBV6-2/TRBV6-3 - CASSPRLARTGELFF
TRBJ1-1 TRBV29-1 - CSAEDNMNTEAFF
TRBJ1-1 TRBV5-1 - CASSLTAVNTEAFF
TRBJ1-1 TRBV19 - CASSPDEGSEAFF
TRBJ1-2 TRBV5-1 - CASSLVEGKDGYTF
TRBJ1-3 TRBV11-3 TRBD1 CASSPGQGPGNTIYF
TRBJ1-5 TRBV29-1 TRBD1 CSGDRVGQPQHF
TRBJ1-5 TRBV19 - CASSIAGRVGNQPQHF
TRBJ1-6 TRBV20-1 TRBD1 CSASVLGQNSPLHF
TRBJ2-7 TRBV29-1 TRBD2 CSVMTSGASYEQYF
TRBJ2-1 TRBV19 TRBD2 CASSVPGLVSEQFF
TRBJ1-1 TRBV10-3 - CATGGPEAFF
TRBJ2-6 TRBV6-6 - CASKFQGGAGANVLTF
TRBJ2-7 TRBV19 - CASSIGRVHEQYF
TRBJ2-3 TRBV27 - CASSFLATSTQYF
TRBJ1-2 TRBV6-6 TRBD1 CASSLVPGTGPYGYTF